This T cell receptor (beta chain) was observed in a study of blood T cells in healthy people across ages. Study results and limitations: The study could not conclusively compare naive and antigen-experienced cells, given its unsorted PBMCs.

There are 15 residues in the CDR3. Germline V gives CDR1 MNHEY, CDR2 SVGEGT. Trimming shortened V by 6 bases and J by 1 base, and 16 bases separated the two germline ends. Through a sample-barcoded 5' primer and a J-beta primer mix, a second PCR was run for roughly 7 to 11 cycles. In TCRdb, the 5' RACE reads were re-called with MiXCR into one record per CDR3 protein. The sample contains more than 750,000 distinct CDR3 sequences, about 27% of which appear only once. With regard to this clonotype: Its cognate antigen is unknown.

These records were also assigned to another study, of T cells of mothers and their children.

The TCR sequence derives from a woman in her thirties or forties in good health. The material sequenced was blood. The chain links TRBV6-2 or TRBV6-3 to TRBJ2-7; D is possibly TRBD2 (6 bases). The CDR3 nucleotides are TGTGCCAGCAGCCTAAGGAGGGGACCGTCCTACGAGCAGTACTTC. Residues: CASSLRRGPSYEQYF.